This record looks at one TCR beta chain sequence and its context. Antigen unknown. The sample belongs to a study of cytomegalovirus exposure and HLA in healthy donors. Broader study findings: The CMV antigen specificity of a few CMV-associated chains was confirmed through in vitro analysis.

Germline CDR1 and CDR2: MNHNS and SASEGT. Trimming pared 3 bases from V and 2 bases from J, leaving 8 bases between. The CDR3 contains 15 residues. Both 60 Vbeta primers and 13 Jbeta primers went into the PCR. Measured with immunoSEQ multiplex PCR; TCRdb has only the in-frame clones, and not every one. The data hold roughly 100,000 clones, with 75% to 85% observed a single time. This receptor was identified in a man younger than 45 in good health and CMV-seropositive. J is TRBJ2-6 and V is TRBV6-1; tentatively, D is TRBD1 (7 bases). Sample: PBMCs. DNA for the CDR3: TGTGCCAGCAGTGACAGGGGGGCTGGGGCCAACGTCCTGACTTTC. This gives the protein CASSDRGAGANVLTF.